The 26 T cell receptor beta chains below all came from one sample that was sequenced in a study of blood T cell repertoires in COVID-19. Sequencing was performed with immunoSEQ multiplex PCR; in TCRdb, only in-frame clones are kept and a portion is missing. The sample comprises under 300,000 clones, approximately 78% of which are singletons, and about 3.2% rests with the top ten. The material sequenced was peripheral blood. All receptors come from a woman in her late teens or twenties with acute or convalescent COVID-19.

J is TRBJ2-1 and V is TRBV7-9, with TRBD2 matching 15 bases. This CDR3 contains 19 residues. Germline values: CDR1 SEHNR, CDR2 FQNEAQ (reference sequence). V lost 8 bases, J lost 6 bases, and 17 bases stayed unmatched. CDR3 residues: CASLNVGLAGGSEGNEQFF. CDR3 DNA sequence: TGTGCCAGCTTAAATGTGGGACTAGCGGGAGGTTCCGAAGGCAATGAGCAGTTCTTC. Drawing the rest from reference TRBV7-9 and TRBJ2-1, the complete variable domain is DTGVSQNPRHKITKRGQNVTFRCDPISEHNRLYWYRQTLGQGPEFLTYFQNEAQLEKSRLLSDRFSAERPKGSFSTLEIQRTEQGDSAMYLCASLNVGLAGGSEGNEQFFGPGTRLTVL.

A few counts support this clone. The chain couples TRBV5-1 to TRBJ2-7, with 9 nucleotides matching TRBD2. The CDR3 runs 13 residues. The V gene end was trimmed by 2 bases and the J gene end by 6 bases; junction bases not matched to a gene: 3. The germline V gene has CDR1 SGHRS and CDR2 YFSETQ. In DNA, the CDR3 is TGCGCCAGCAGCTTTCTAGCGGGAAGCGAGCAGTACTTC. Its translation: CASSFLAGSEQYF.

The genes are TRBV9 and TRBJ2-2, with 13 bases matching TRBD2. This CDR3 comprises 19 residues. Germline trimming cut 1 base from V and 4 bases from J; bases unmatched to any gene: 10. Per the germline V gene, CDR1 is SGDLS and CDR2 is YYNGEE. For the CDR3, the DNA is TGTGCCAGCAGCGTAACTGGACTAGCGGGAGCGCGGAGCACCGGGGAGCTGTTTTTT. Its translation: CASSVTGLAGARSTGELFF. Using reference TRBV9 and TRBJ2-2 for the parts outside the CDR3, the full variable domain is DSGVTQTPKHLITATGQRVTLRCSPRSGDLSVYWYQQSLDQGLQFLIQYYNGEERAKGNILERFSAQQFPDLHSELNLSSLELGDSALYFCASSVTGLAGARSTGELFFGEGSRLTVL.

The rearrangement uses TRBV28 and TRBJ1-2; 8 nucleotides agree with TRBD1. The junction had 10 bases not matched to a gene; V was cut back by 6 bases and J by 4 bases. CDR3 length equals 15 residues. The V gene's germline CDR1 is MDHEN and CDR2 SYDVKM. The CDR3 loop is CASSHLGQDLYGYTF. As DNA, the CDR3 is TGTGCCAGCAGCCACCTGGGACAGGACCTCTATGGCTACACCTTC.

V gene TRBV9 combines with J gene TRBJ2-7; 7 positions match TRBD2. The CDR3 totals 15 residues. The germline V gene has CDR1 SGDLS and CDR2 YYNGEE. Trimming at V came to 0 bases and at J to 5 bases, leaving 8 bases not matched to a gene. The CDR3 DNA follows: TGTGCCAGCAGCGTAGCGGGGGAGGGATTGGACGAGCAGTACTTC. This gives the protein CASSVAGEGLDEQYF.

This rearrangement joins TRBV30 to TRBJ2-5, with 14 bases aligning to TRBD2. The CDR3 totals 15 residues. V was pared by 7 bases and J by 1 base, with 5 bases of the junction left unmatched. Germline CDR1 is GTSNPN and CDR2 is SVGIG (reference sequence). The CDR3 is CASRLAGGPQETQYF. The CDR3 DNA reads as TGTGCCTCTCGACTAGCGGGAGGGCCCCAAGAGACCCAGTACTTC.

This sequence joins TRBV19 and TRBJ1-5, with TRBD1 matching over 8 bases. The CDR3 is made up of 15 amino acids. V shed 5 bases and J 5 bases; nucleotides not matched to a gene: 8. Germline lookup yields CDR1 LNHDA and CDR2 SQIVND (reference sequence). The CDR3 bases are TGTGCCAGTAGTCCCCAGGGGGCCTATTATCAGCCCCAGCATTTT. Translating gives CASSPQGAYYQPQHF.

The chain employs TRBV6-5 and TRBJ1-2, with D possibly being TRBD1 (5 bases). The CDR3 has 15 residues. Germline assignment: CDR1 MNHEY and CDR2 SVGAGI. Trimming took 0 bases from V and 8 from J, leaving 16 bases between them. This CDR3 is CASSYSQGINSGYTF. CDR3 coding DNA: TGTGCCAGCAGTTACTCGCAGGGCATTAATTCGGGCTACACCTTC.

The genes are TRBV19 and TRBJ1-2, with D possibly being TRBD1 (6 bases). Per the germline V gene, CDR1 is LNHDA and CDR2 is SQIVND (reference sequence). This CDR3 has 14 residues. The V and J ends lost 5 bases and 0 bases respectively, with 10 bases between them. In DNA, the CDR3 is TGTGCCAGTAGTCGGACAGCTACTAACTATGGCTACACCTTC. It encodes CASSRTATNYGYTF.

This sequence joins TRBV6-2 or TRBV6-3 and TRBJ2-1, with D tentatively TRBD2 (6 bases). V was pared by 4 bases and J by 1 base, with 11 bases between. Looked up from germline, CDR1 is MNHEY and CDR2 is SVGEGT. This CDR3 has 15 residues. The CDR3 nucleotides are TGTGCCAGCAGTTCGTTTAGCGGATCCTACAATGAGCAGTTCTTC. Translated: CASSSFSGSYNEQFF.

The gene calls are TRBV5-6 and TRBJ1-2; no clear D gene. V was clipped by 4 bases and J by 12 bases, with 13 bases between them. Germline V gene lookup returns CDR1 SGHDT and CDR2 YYEEEE. The CDR3 has 11 residues. CDR3 region: CASSRGGDHTF. In DNA form, the CDR3 reads TGTGCCAGCAGCCGGGGAGGCGACCACACCTTC.

This chain connects TRBV4-3 to TRBJ2-1, with 13 bases fitting TRBD2. CDR1 and CDR2 from the germline V gene are LGHNA and YSLEER. The CDR3 spans 19 residues. J gave up 7 bases and V 0 bases, and 12 bases lay outside the gene matches. In DNA, the CDR3 is TGCGCCAGCAGCCAAGACGTCCGGACTAGCGGGAGAATCTGGAATGAGCAGTTCTTC. This gives the protein CASSQDVRTSGRIWNEQFF.

This clone has a single count. The rearrangement uses TRBV10-3 and TRBJ1-2, with D possibly TRBD1 on 5 matching bases. The CDR3 contains 14 residues. Germline-derived CDR1 and CDR2 are ENHRY and SYGVKD. Trimming stripped 3 bases from V and 4 bases from J, with 12 bases between. This CDR3 is CAISDNRGIYGYTF. The CDR3 DNA sequence: TGTGCCATCAGTGATAACCGGGGGATCTATGGCTACACCTTC.

This chain connects TRBV12-3 or TRBV12-4 to TRBJ2-7; D remains unclear. This CDR3 is 12 amino acids long. Trimming removed 3 bases from V and 4 bases from J, with 7 bases in between. CDR3 amino acids: CASSFLRYEQYF. CDR3 DNA: TGTGCCAGCAGTTTTCTTAGATACGAGCAGTACTTC.

The CDR3 DNA follows: TGTGCCAGCAGTTTTTCGACAGGGGGTTTTCTTGAGAATGAGCAGTTCTTC. Protein sequence: CASSFSTGGFLENEQFF. The chain joins TRBV28 to TRBJ2-1; 9 bases match TRBD1. The CDR3 extends over 17 amino acids. V lost 3 bases to trimming and J lost 7 bases; unmatched junction nucleotides: 13. Germline CDR1 is MDHEN and CDR2 is SYDVKM.

The genes are TRBV6-2 or TRBV6-3 and TRBJ1-2, with 9 bases matching TRBD1. CDR3 length equals 14 residues. V was clipped by 2 bases and J by 8 bases; unmatched bases: 6. Germline assignment: CDR1 MNHEY and CDR2 SVGEGT. The CDR3 loop is CASSYPGQGGGYTF. The DNA for the CDR3 is TGTGCCAGCAGTTACCCGGGACAGGGAGGCGGCTACACCTTC.

The V and J genes are TRBV4-2 and TRBJ1-4; 8 positions match TRBD1. Trimming cost V 0 bases and J 6 bases; bases outside gene matches: 6. Germline V CDR1 and CDR2: LGHNA, YNFKEQ. The CDR3 sequence is 16 residues long. The CDR3 nucleotides are TGTGCCAGCAGCCAAGATAAGGCAGGGGGCGATGAAAAACTGTTTTTT. As protein: CASSQDKAGGDEKLFF.

The V call is TRBV7-2, the J call TRBJ2-1, with unresolved D. CDR1 is SGHTA, CDR2 FQGNSA, per germline. This CDR3 is 14 amino acids long. V shed 1 base and J shed 7 bases, with 11 bases lying between them. DNA of the CDR3: TGTGCCAGCAGCTTAGTTGTACTTAATAATGAGCAGTTCTTC. Translation: CASSLVVLNNEQFF.

This clone has only one observation. The V and J genes are TRBV5-1 and TRBJ2-2; 7 bases align to TRBD2. The junction had 14 bases not matched to a gene; V was cut back by 5 bases and J by 7 bases. The CDR3 length is 16 residues. Germline V gene data show CDR1 as SGHRS and CDR2 as YFSETQ. CDR3 region: CASSWAGATLGGELFF. CDR3 coding DNA: TGCGCCAGCAGTTGGGCGGGAGCGACCTTGGGCGGGGAGCTGTTTTTT. Filled out from reference TRBV5-1 and TRBJ2-2, the complete variable domain reads KAGVTQTPRYLIKTRGQQVTLSCSPISGHRSVSWYQQTPGQGLQFLFEYFSETQRNKGNFPGRFSGRQFSNSRSEMNVSTLELGDSALYLCASSWAGATLGGELFFGEGSRLTVL.

The V call is TRBV9, the J call TRBJ2-5; D is possibly TRBD2 (5 bases). V dropped 6 bases and J dropped 1 base, with 13 bases sitting between them. CDR3 length equals 14 residues. Germline V gives CDR1 SGDLS, CDR2 YYNGEE. DNA of the CDR3: TGTGCCAGCACCCGTAATGCGGGCCAAGAGACCCAGTACTTC. Its translation is CASTRNAGQETQYF.

This chain connects TRBV2 to TRBJ1-1; no reliable D call. The CDR3 spans 14 residues. V gave up 0 bases and J gave up 4 bases, with 9 bases separating them. Germline assignment: CDR1 SNHLY and CDR2 FYNNEI. CDR3 loop: CASSEAQGGTEAFF. The CDR3 nucleotides are TGTGCCAGCAGTGAAGCGCAAGGCGGCACTGAAGCTTTCTTT. Supplemented by reference TRBV2 and TRBJ1-1, the full variable domain reads EPEVTQTPSHQVTQMGQEVILRCVPISNHLYFYWYRQILGQKVEFLVSFYNNEISEKSEIFDDQFSVERPDGSNFTLKIRSTKLEDSAMYFCASSEAQGGTEAFFGQGTRLTVV.

The chain is built from TRBV18 and TRBJ1-5, with a tentative D call TRBD1 (5 bases). Germline V lookup: CDR1 KGHSH, CDR2 LQKENI. This CDR3 is 15 amino acids long. Trimming shortened V by 2 bases and J by 4 bases, and 12 bases separated the two germline ends. Here the CDR3 reads CASSPEGAGNQPQHF. The CDR3 DNA reads as TGTGCCAGCTCACCAGAAGGGGCCGGGAATCAGCCCCAGCATTTT.

The rearrangement joins TRBV28 to TRBJ1-2; TRBD1 is a possible D gene (6 bases). This CDR3 contains 15 residues. Germline-derived CDR1 and CDR2 are MDHEN and SYDVKM. With 2 bases removed from V and 1 base from J, the gap between germline ends came to 11 bases. The CDR3 nucleotides read TGTGCCAGCAGTTTAGCAGGGGACCTTAACTATGGCTACACCTTC. Residues: CASSLAGDLNYGYTF.

This clone came up a few times. This CDR3 is also generated by other DNA sequences in the sample. The chain joins TRBV19 to TRBJ2-6; D may be TRBD2 (5 bases). Per germline, CDR1 LNHDA and CDR2 SQIVND (reference sequence). V was pared by 3 bases and J by 0 bases, with 9 bases between. The CDR3 extends over 16 amino acids. The DNA for the CDR3 is TGTGCCAGTAGTATCGGACTGATCTCTGGGGCCAACGTCCTGACTTTC. Translation gives CASSIGLISGANVLTF.

The CDR3 spells CASSLGLAGGAGNEQFF. Written as DNA, the CDR3 is TGTGCCAGCAGCTTGGGACTAGCGGGAGGAGCTGGAAATGAGCAGTTCTTC. The chain uses TRBV11-2 and TRBJ2-1; TRBD2 matches at 15 bases. The CDR3 is made up of 17 amino acids. Germline CDR1 and CDR2: SGHAT and FQNNGV. V lost 3 bases and J lost 7; bases outside the gene matches: 7.

Worth noting for this clone: This CDR3 is also generated by other DNA sequences in the sample. This chain joins TRBV7-2 and TRBJ2-7, with D possibly TRBD1 on 5 matching bases. Germline CDR1 SGHTA, CDR2 FQGNSA. The germline V and J ends were trimmed by 1 base and 3 bases, with 7 bases remaining between them. This CDR3 has 13 amino acids. This CDR3 is CASSLGQLYEQYF. The CDR3 DNA reads as TGTGCCAGCAGCTTAGGACAGCTCTACGAGCAGTACTTC.